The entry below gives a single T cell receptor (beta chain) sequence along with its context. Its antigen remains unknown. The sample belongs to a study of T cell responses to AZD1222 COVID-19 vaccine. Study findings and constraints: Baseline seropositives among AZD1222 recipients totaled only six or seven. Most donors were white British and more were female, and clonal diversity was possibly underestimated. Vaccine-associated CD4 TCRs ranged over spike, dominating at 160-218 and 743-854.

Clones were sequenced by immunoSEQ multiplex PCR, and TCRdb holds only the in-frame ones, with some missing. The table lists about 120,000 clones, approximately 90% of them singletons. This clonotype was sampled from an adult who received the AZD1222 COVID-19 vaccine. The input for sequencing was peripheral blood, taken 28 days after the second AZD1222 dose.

CDR3 sequence reads: CASSPAGRVPYNEQFF. The CDR3 region has the DNA TGTGCCAGCTCACCGGCCGGAAGGGTTCCCTACAATGAGCAGTTCTTC. The J gene is TRBJ2-1, the V gene TRBV18; unclear D gene. V gave up 3 bases and J gave up 2 bases, with 14 bases separating them. The CDR3 spans 16 residues. Germline V gene data show CDR1 as KGHSH and CDR2 as LQKENI.